This T cell receptor (beta chain) was observed in a study of OX40 agonist ivuxolimab in advanced cancers. The overall study: Patients received the agonistic anti-OX40 (CD134) antibody ivuxolimab. Mean age about 60 years, range 23 to 79; 82.7% male. Treatment received earlier with anti-PD-1, anti-PD-L1 or anti-CTLA-4 agents was allowed, and more than 35% had some.

As regards this clone: Its antigen is unknown.

Study-level findings and limits: Specificity for antigen went undetermined in the expanded peripheral T cells.

Libraries were prepared by immunoSEQ multiplex PCR; TCRdb keeps only in-frame clonotypes and omits some of them. The sample shows approximately 18,000 clones, around 70% of them seen only once. Germline V gene sequence: CDR1 SGDLS, CDR2 YYNGEE. V shed 4 bases, J shed 0 bases, and the junction held 2 bases outside the gene matches. The CDR3 covers 15 residues. The material sequenced was CD4+ or CD8+ T cells sorted from blood, taken in a trial of the OX40 agonist ivuxolimab. The clonotype was recovered from an adult with an advanced solid tumor such as melanoma, head and neck, liver or kidney cancer. The chain carries TRBV9 and TRBJ2-2; TRBD1 matches 8 bases. The CDR3 reads CASSSTGANTGELFF. CDR3 nucleotide sequence: TGTGCCAGCAGCTCGACAGGGGCGAACACCGGGGAGCTGTTTTTT.